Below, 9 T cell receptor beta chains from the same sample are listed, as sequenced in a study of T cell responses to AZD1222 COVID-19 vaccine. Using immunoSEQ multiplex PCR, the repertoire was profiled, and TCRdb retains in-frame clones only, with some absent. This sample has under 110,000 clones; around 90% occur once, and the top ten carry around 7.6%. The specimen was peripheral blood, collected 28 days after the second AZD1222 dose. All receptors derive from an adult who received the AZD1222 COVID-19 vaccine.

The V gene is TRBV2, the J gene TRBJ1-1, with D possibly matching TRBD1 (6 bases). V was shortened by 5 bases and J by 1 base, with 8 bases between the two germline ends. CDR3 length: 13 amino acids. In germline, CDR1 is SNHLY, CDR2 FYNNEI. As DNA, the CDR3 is TGTGCCAGCAGTACGGACAGGAACACTGAAGCTTTCTTT. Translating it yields CASSTDRNTEAFF.

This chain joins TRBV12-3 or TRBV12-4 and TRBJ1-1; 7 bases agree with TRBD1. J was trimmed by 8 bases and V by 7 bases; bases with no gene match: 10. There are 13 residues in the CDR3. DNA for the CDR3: TGTGCCAGCACTCCGGACAGGCGAGGGGAAGCTTTCTTT. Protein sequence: CASTPDRRGEAFF.

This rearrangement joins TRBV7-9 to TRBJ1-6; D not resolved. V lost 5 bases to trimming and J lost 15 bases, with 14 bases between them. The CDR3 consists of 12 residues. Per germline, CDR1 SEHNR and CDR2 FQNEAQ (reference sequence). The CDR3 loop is CASSPDGLLLHF. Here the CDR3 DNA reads TGTGCCAGCAGCCCCGACGGTTTGCTCCTCCACTTT.

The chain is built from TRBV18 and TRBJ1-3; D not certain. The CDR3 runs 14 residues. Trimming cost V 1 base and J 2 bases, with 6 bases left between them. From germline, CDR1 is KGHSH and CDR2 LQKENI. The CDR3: CASSPQGPGNTIYF. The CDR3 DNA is TGTGCCAGCTCACCACAGGGCCCTGGAAACACCATATATTTT.

CDR3 protein: CASSLQASGNTIYF. The DNA of the CDR3 is TGTGCCAGCAGTTTACAGGCCTCTGGAAACACCATATATTTT. The rearrangement uses TRBV28 and TRBJ1-3; D unclear. Trimming shortened V by 2 bases and J by 0 bases, and 5 bases separated the two germline ends. CDR3 length: 14 residues. Germline V CDR1 and CDR2: MDHEN, SYDVKM.

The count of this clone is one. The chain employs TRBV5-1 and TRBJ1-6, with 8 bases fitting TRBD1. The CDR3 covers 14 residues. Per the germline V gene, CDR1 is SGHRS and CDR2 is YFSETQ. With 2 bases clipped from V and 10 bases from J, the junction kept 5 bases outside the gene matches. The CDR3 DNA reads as TGCGCCAGCAGCTTAGACAGGGGAGGATCACCCCTCCACTTT. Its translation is CASSLDRGGSPLHF.

CDR3 region: CASGLEGQGPTGELFF. CDR3 DNA: TGTGCTAGTGGTTTGGAGGGACAGGGGCCCACCGGGGAGCTGTTTTTT. The chain recombines TRBV12-5 with TRBJ2-2; 10 bases line up with TRBD1. V was pared by 1 base and J by 4 bases, with 3 bases of the junction left unmatched. Germline V gene lookup returns CDR1 LGHNT and CDR2 FRNRAP. The CDR3 extends over 16 amino acids.

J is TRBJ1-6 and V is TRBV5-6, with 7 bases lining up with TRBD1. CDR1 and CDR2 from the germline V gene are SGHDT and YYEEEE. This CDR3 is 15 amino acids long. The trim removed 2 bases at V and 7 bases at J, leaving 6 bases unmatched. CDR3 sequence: CASSLEGAGNSPLHF. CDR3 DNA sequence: TGTGCCAGCAGCTTAGAGGGGGCGGGAAATTCACCCCTCCACTTT.

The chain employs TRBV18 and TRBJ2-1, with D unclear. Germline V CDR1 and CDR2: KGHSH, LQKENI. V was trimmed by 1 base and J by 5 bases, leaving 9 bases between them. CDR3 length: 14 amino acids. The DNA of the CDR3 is TGTGCCAGCTCACCACGGGCAGAAAACAATGAGCAGTTCTTC. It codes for CASSPRAENNEQFF.